This T cell receptor beta chain originates from a study of T cell responses to AZD1222 COVID-19 vaccine. Study conclusions and caveats: Among vaccine-associated CD4 TCRs, coverage spanned spike, with dominance at 160-218 and 743-854. Scientists sampled the repertoires only once the peak T cell response had passed. There were mostly white British donors and more females than males, and clonal diversity was possibly underestimated.

Sequencing used immunoSEQ multiplex PCR; TCRdb keeps in-frame clones, though not all of them. Here the sample spans around 99,000 clones, roughly 90% being singletons. CDR3 length: 16 residues. Germline lookup yields CDR1 SGHAT and CDR2 FQNNGV. The V gene end was trimmed by 5 bases and the J gene end by 5 bases; junction bases not matched to a gene: 9. Note on this clone: What it binds is not known.

This rearrangement joins TRBV11-2 to TRBJ2-1; 10 nucleotides match TRBD2. This clonotype was sampled from an adult who received the AZD1222 COVID-19 vaccine. The material was peripheral blood, obtained 28 days after the second AZD1222 dose. CDR3 sequence: CASSLVISGGNNEQFF. CDR3 sequence (DNA): TGTGCCAGCAGCCTCGTAATTAGCGGGGGGAACAATGAGCAGTTCTTC.